What follows are 11 T cell receptor beta chains derived from one specimen sequenced in a study of siplizumab effects on memory and regulatory T cells. Only in-frame clones appear in the TCRdb table, and some are missing; sequencing was by immunoSEQ multiplex PCR. The sample records approximately 100,000 clones, roughly 93% being singletons. Sequences were obtained from non-Treg CD4+ T cells sorted from blood. Receptor source: a human donor in good health.

The gene calls are TRBV7-2 and TRBJ2-5; D is perhaps TRBD1 (5 bases). Deletions cut 4 bases from V and 1 base from J, with 7 bases between. The length of the CDR3 is 13 residues. Germline V CDR1 and CDR2: SGHTA, FQGNSA. The CDR3 DNA sequence: TGTGCCAGCAGCTCACAGGTCCAAGAGACCCAGTACTTC. Its translation is CASSSQVQETQYF. Full variable domain (missing parts from reference TRBV7-2 and TRBJ2-5): GAGVSQSPSNKVTEKGKDVELRCDPISGHTALYWYRQSLGQGLEFLIYFQGNSAPDKSGLPSDRFSAERTGGSVSTLTIQRTQQEDSAVYLCASSSQVQETQYFGPGTRLLVL.

The chain recombines TRBV5-1 with TRBJ1-1; D might be TRBD1 (6 bases). The CDR3 length is 15 residues. Trimming took off 1 base at V and 1 base at J, with 11 bases between the two ends. Germline V lookup: CDR1 SGHRS, CDR2 YFSETQ. In nucleotides, the CDR3 is TGCGCCAGCAGCTTGAGGGGGGAATGGAACACTGAAGCTTTCTTT. Its translation is CASSLRGEWNTEAFF.

Here the CDR3 reads CAIRTSGGADTQYF. CDR3 coding DNA: TGTGCCATCAGGACTAGCGGGGGGGCAGATACGCAGTATTTT. V and J are TRBV10-3 and TRBJ2-3, with TRBD2 matching over 14 bases. The germline CDR1 and CDR2 sequences are ENHRY and SYGVKD. J lost 4 bases, V lost 6 bases, and 0 bases had no gene match. This CDR3 contains 14 residues.

V usage is TRBV5-6 and J usage is TRBJ1-1; D gene unclear. The CDR3 is 15 residues long. V was trimmed by 1 base and J by 1 base, leaving 11 bases between them. Looked up from germline, CDR1 is SGHDT and CDR2 is YYEEEE. CDR3 in amino acids: CASSLYWAANTEAFF. CDR3 coding DNA: TGTGCCAGCAGCTTGTATTGGGCCGCGAACACTGAAGCTTTCTTT. Supplemented by reference TRBV5-6 and TRBJ1-1, the full variable domain reads DAGVTQSPTHLIKTRGQQVTLRCSPKSGHDTVSWYQQALGQGPQFIFQYYEEEERQRGNFPDRFSGHQFPNYSSELNVNALLLGDSALYLCASSLYWAANTEAFFGQGTRLTVV.

J is TRBJ2-5 and V is TRBV2, with 8 positions matching TRBD2. The CDR3 extends over 15 amino acids. Germline loops: CDR1 SNHLY, CDR2 FYNNEI. V shed 4 bases, J shed 14 bases, and the junction held 18 bases outside the gene matches. DNA for the CDR3: TGTGCCAGCAGTGGATCGACTAGCGAGACGACGAAAAGTTACTTC. Amino acids: CASSGSTSETTKSYF.

The chain joins TRBV7-3 to TRBJ2-5; D perhaps matches TRBD1 (7 bases). CDR1 and CDR2 from the germline V gene are SGHTA and FQGTGA. CDR3 length equals 13 residues. The germline V and J ends were trimmed by 4 bases and 4 bases, with 10 bases remaining between them. CDR3 sequence reads: CASSYRGGETQYF. In nucleotides, the CDR3 is TGTGCCAGCAGCTACAGGGGAGGAGAGACCCAGTACTTC.

The chain employs TRBV5-4 and TRBJ1-2, with D tentatively TRBD1 (5 bases). Germline assignment: CDR1 SGHNT and CDR2 YYREEE (reference sequence). Trimming removed 0 bases at V and 4 bases at J, with 13 bases between. The CDR3 has 15 residues. CDR3 in amino acids: CASSLGSGPLYGYTF. As DNA, the CDR3 is TGTGCCAGCAGCTTGGGATCGGGACCGCTCTATGGCTACACCTTC.

The chain combines TRBV12-5 with TRBJ1-2, with D uncertain. CDR1 and CDR2 from the germline V gene are LGHNT and FRNRAP. Trimming left V 0 bases short and J 0 bases short, with 14 bases between. The CDR3 has 17 amino acids. The CDR3 loop is CASGLVVRQRPNYGYTF. The CDR3 DNA sequence: TGTGCTAGTGGTTTGGTAGTCAGGCAAAGACCTAACTATGGCTACACCTTC. The complete variable domain, with remaining parts taken from reference TRBV12-5 and TRBJ1-2, reads DARVTQTPRHKVTEMGQEVTMRCQPILGHNTVFWYRQTMMQGLELLAYFRNRAPLDDSGMPKDRFSAEMPDATLATLKIQPSEPRDSAVYFCASGLVVRQRPNYGYTFGSGTRLTVV.

J is TRBJ1-4 and V is TRBV30; 10 nucleotides agree with TRBD1. In germline, CDR1 is GTSNPN, CDR2 SVGIG (reference sequence). The CDR3 sequence is 14 residues long. Unmatched junction bases numbered 0, after V lost 5 bases and J lost 0 bases. CDR3 sequence: CAWGTGATNEKLFF. The CDR3 DNA reads TGTGCCTGGGGGACAGGGGCAACTAATGAAAAACTGTTTTTT.

The chain uses TRBV4-1 and TRBJ2-5; 12 nucleotides agree with TRBD2. Germline CDR1 MGHRA, CDR2 YSYEKL. The CDR3 totals 16 residues. Trimming took 8 bases from V and 1 from J; bases not matched to a gene: 8. DNA for the CDR3: TGCGCCAGCGGCCCTGAGGGACTAGCGGGCCAAGAGACCCAGTACTTC. Protein sequence: CASGPEGLAGQETQYF.

The chain carries TRBV7-2 and TRBJ2-6; the D is unclear. Germline V gives CDR1 SGHTA, CDR2 FQGNSA. Deletions cut 1 base from V and 0 bases from J, with 7 bases between. CDR3 size: 16 residues. CDR3 amino acids: CASSLEWASGANVLTF. CDR3 DNA sequence: TGTGCCAGCAGCTTAGAATGGGCCTCTGGGGCCAACGTCCTGACTTTC.